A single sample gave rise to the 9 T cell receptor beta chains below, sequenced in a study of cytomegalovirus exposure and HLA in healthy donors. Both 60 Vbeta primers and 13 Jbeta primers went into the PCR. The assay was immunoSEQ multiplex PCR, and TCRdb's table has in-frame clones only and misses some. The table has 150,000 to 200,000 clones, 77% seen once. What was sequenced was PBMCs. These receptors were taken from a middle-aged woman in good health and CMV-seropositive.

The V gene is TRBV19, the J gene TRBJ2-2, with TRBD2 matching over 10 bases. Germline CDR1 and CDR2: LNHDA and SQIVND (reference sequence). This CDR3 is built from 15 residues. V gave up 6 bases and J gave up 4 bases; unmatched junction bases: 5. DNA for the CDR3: TGTGCCAGTAGCTGGAGCGGGGGGGGCACCGGGGAGCTGTTTTTT. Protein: CASSWSGGGTGELFF.

CDR3 DNA sequence: TGTGCCAGCAGTTACTCGTTAGCGGGGGGGCAGGAGACCCAGTACTTC. Translation: CASSYSLAGGQETQYF. This chain links TRBV6-6 with TRBJ2-5, with 11 positions matching TRBD2. Germline CDR1 reads MNHNY; CDR2 reads SVGAGI (reference sequence). The V gene end was trimmed by 0 bases and the J gene end by 5 bases; junction bases not matched to a gene: 5. This CDR3 comprises 16 residues.

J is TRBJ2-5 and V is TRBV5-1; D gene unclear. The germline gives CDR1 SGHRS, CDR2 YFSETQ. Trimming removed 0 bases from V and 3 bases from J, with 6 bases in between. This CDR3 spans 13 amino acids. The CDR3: CASSLVREETQYF. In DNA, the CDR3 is TGCGCCAGCAGCTTGGTACGAGAAGAGACCCAGTACTTC.

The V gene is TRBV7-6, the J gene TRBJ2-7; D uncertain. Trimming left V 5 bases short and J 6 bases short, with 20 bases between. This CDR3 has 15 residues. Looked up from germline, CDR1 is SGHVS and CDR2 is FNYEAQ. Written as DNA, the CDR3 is TGTGCCAGCAGCACCGGAGAGGAACTCTACCGCGAGCAGTACTTC. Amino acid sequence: CASSTGEELYREQYF.

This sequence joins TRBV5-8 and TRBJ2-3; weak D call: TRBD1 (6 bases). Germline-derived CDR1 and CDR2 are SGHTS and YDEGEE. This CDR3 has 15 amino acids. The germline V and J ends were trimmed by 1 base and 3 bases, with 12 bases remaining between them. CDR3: CASSLRGGGTDTQYF. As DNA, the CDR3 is TGTGCCAGCAGCTTGAGAGGGGGTGGGACAGATACGCAGTATTTT.

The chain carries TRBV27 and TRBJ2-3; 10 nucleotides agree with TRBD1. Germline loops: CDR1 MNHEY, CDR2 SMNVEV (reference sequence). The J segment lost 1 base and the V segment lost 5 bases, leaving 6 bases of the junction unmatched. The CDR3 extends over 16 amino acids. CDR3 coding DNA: TGTGCCAGCAGTCCGGGACAGGGGTCCGGCACAGATACGCAGTATTTT. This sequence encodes CASSPGQGSGTDTQYF.

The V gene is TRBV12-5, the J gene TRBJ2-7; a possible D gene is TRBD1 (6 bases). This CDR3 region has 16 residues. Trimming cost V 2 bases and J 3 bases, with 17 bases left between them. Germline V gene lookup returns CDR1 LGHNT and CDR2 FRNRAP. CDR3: CASGLIVTGTHYEQYF. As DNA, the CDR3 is TGTGCTAGTGGTTTGATTGTAACAGGGACCCACTACGAGCAGTACTTC.

For the CDR3, the DNA is TGTGCCAGCAGCGAAACAGGGGACTATGGCTACACCTTC. Protein sequence: CASSETGDYGYTF. The V gene is TRBV7-2, the J gene TRBJ1-2; 7 positions agree with TRBD1. Trimming removed 5 bases from V and 3 bases from J; junction bases left unmatched: 3. Germline V gene lookup returns CDR1 SGHTA and CDR2 FQGNSA. The CDR3 sequence is 13 residues long.

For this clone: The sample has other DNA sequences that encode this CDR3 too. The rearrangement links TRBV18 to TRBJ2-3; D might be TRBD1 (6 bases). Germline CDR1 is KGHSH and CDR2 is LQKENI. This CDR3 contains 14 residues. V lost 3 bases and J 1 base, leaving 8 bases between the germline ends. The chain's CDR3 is CASSPRQGTDTQYF. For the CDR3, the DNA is TGTGCCAGCTCACCCCGACAGGGCACAGATACGCAGTATTTT.